This T cell receptor (beta chain) was obtained from a study of T cells after yellow fever vaccination. As for the study in general: It was SMART-Seq v4 Ultra Low Input that prepared the fractions with low cell numbers.

General study findings and limits: Contaminating bulk clonotypes could be abundant in FACS-sorted repertoires. A secondary response was less intense yet reached its peak sooner, at day 5 versus 15.

This clonotype was detected ten times or more. TCRdb reprocessed the 5' RACE reads via MiXCR and lists one record per CDR3 protein. The sample comprises about 12,000 distinct CDR3 sequences, approximately 5.3% of which are singletons, and almost 0.95% rests with the top ten. After removal of 1 base from V and 2 bases from J, the junction contained 2 bases not matched to a gene. From germline, CDR1 is SGHAT and CDR2 FQNNGV. The CDR3 spans 15 residues. This rearrangement joins TRBV11-2 to TRBJ2-3; 8 bases match TRBD2. Source: PBMCs, either bulk or a sorted T-cell subset (CD4+, CD8+, memory, or dextramer-sorted; not recorded which), taken on the day of the yellow fever booster vaccination. The source is a young man who received the YFV17D yellow fever vaccine. Here the CDR3 DNA reads TGTGCCAGCAGCTTAGCGGGAGGGGACACAGATACGCAGTATTTT. Its translation is CASSLAGGDTDTQYF.